The present T cell receptor (beta chain) was sequenced within a study of blood T cell repertoires in COVID-19 (dated by TCRdb to between 2020 and 2021). Background on the whole study: The collaborator samples originated in the United States, Italy and Spain and spanned the acute and convalescent phases of COVID-19. The material from the prospective study consisted of cDNA or gDNA derived from T cells, B-cell-depleted T cells, or PBMCs. Subjects who had been exposed to COVID-19, were actively infected with it, or had recovered from it provided the deeply sampled blood TCRbeta repertoires that made up the dataset. The repertoires were made available in a free public database intended to serve as a resource for research on the immune response to SARS-CoV-2. The samples were drawn from the first 160 participants of the ongoing ImmuneRACE study and from 1,200 or so subjects provided by 6 global collaborators. Nearly every sample came with metadata listing a de-identified subject ID, COVID-19 status, age in years and sex. HLA class I and class II types, where available, came from metadata supplied by the sample provider rather than from assay-based typing. The investigation overall reported the following: How much clinical and demographic metadata was included differed by source and by participant, and the metadata was provided uncurated.

Samples from volunteer blood donors who had recovered from COVID-19 were contributed by a second Seattle source. Collaborating institutions collected whole blood in K2EDTA tubes following their own protocols. For TCRbeta analysis, collaborators shipped samples as frozen whole blood, isolated PBMCs, or DNA extracted from either of those sample types. Trimming leaves V shorter by 5 bases and J shorter by 3 bases, with the junction holding 9 bases beyond the gene matches. CDR1 and CDR2 are read off the germline V gene (reference sequence) as PRHDT and FYEKMQ. Taken from cysteine to phenylalanine, the CDR3 has 15 residues. Left in the record is the CDR3 DNA by itself, 45 bases read in frame from the first base. The immunoSEQ Assay, a bias-controlled multiplex PCR, was used to amplify TCRbeta CDR3 regions from genomic DNA. In the source study's methods: The number of nucleated cells in each sample was estimated from the amplification of reference gene primers within the assay. To quantify the absolute abundance of each unique TCRbeta CDR3 rearrangement, sequence reads were collapsed and filtered. For each sample, productive Simpson clonality was calculated as the square root of Simpson's diversity index over productive rearrangements. As stored in TCRdb, this immuneACCESS dataset retains in-frame rearrangements with V and J assigned. A fraction of the clones does not appear; measured against another copy, unresolved V genes explain less than half of the discrepancy, and the remainder lacks a known reason. From that table come the V and J calls and clone size; the DNA was used to work out D and trimming. For this sample the table gives around 200,000 clones, of which about 86% were detected only once. The ten largest make up approximately 0.88% of the sample.

About this clone itself: This receptor's antigen is unknown. The sample holds no much larger clone one base away, and base qualities are not on file.

The sequence links TRBV13 to TRBJ2-7, with 8 central nucleotides matching TRBD2. The sample taken for sequencing was peripheral blood. This receptor was taken from a woman under 30 who had recovered from COVID-19. The CDR3 reads CASSLRVTSGYEQYF. The nucleotides are TGTGCCAGCAGCCTACGCGTAACTAGCGGCTACGAGCAGTACTTC.